The 27 T cell receptor beta chains presented below share a single source sample, sequenced in a study of blood T cell repertoires in COVID-19. Using immunoSEQ multiplex PCR, the repertoire was profiled, and TCRdb retains in-frame clones only, with some absent. This table has over 200,000 clones, approximately 84% appearing once. Sequenced material: PBMCs or T cells enriched from blood (not recorded which). The source is a middle-aged man who had recovered from COVID-19.

The chain is built from TRBV6-2 or TRBV6-3 and TRBJ1-1; D might be TRBD1 (6 bases). Trimming took 0 bases from V and 4 from J, leaving 6 bases between them. Germline loops: CDR1 MNHEY, CDR2 SVGEGT. This CDR3 has 13 residues. In nucleotides, the CDR3 is TGTGCCAGCAGTTACTCAGGGGGCACTGAAGCTTTCTTT. Translation: CASSYSGGTEAFF.

This chain links TRBV7-9 with TRBJ1-4; no definite D call. This CDR3 spans 12 amino acids. V was trimmed by 1 base and J by 8 bases, leaving 5 bases between them. Germline V CDR1 and CDR2: SEHNR, FQNEAQ (reference sequence). The CDR3 region has the DNA TGTGCCAGCAGCTTAGGGAGGGAAAAACTGTTTTTT. Translated, it gives CASSLGREKLFF.

The chain combines TRBV27 with TRBJ1-3; unclear D gene. CDR3 length: 14 residues. Germline V gene data show CDR1 as MNHEY and CDR2 as SMNVEV (reference sequence). Trimming removed 0 bases from V and 2 bases from J, with 5 bases in between. The CDR3 sequence is CASSLSATGNTIYF. The CDR3 DNA reads as TGTGCCAGCAGTTTATCCGCGACTGGAAACACCATATATTTT.

The rearrangement links TRBV5-1 to TRBJ1-1, with no clear D. Germline CDR1 is SGHRS and CDR2 is YFSETQ. This CDR3 is built from 14 residues. Trimming took off 0 bases at V and 5 bases at J, with 11 bases between the two ends. The CDR3 nucleotides read TGCGCCAGCAGCTTGGCCACGGGGAGGACTGAAGCTTTCTTT. Protein sequence: CASSLATGRTEAFF.

The rearrangement links TRBV5-1 to TRBJ1-5; TRBD1 matches at 7 bases. After removal of 7 bases from V and 6 bases from J, the junction contained 10 bases not matched to a gene. Germline assignment: CDR1 SGHRS and CDR2 YFSETQ. This CDR3 region has 14 residues. The CDR3 nucleotides are TGCGCCAGCGGTACAGGGGAAGCGGGTCAGCCCCAGCATTTT. Protein: CASGTGEAGQPQHF.

CDR3 region: CASSLISSGNTIYF. DNA for the CDR3: TGTGCCAGCAGCTTGATCAGCTCTGGAAACACCATATATTTT. This chain uses TRBV5-6 with TRBJ1-3; unclear D gene. Germline V gives CDR1 SGHDT, CDR2 YYEEEE. This CDR3 has 14 residues. V was pared by 1 base and J by 0 bases, with 5 bases between.

This clone was detected a few times. This rearrangement joins TRBV5-5 to TRBJ1-2, with 8 bases that match TRBD1. V lost 4 bases to trimming and J lost 0 bases; unmatched junction nucleotides: 11. CDR3 length equals 17 residues. CDR1 is SGHKS and CDR2 is YYEKEE in the germline V gene (reference sequence). The CDR3 sequence: CASSLIGQGSPNYGYTF. CDR3 coding DNA: TGTGCCAGCAGCCTGATCGGACAGGGATCACCTAACTATGGCTACACCTTC.

The chain employs TRBV7-9 and TRBJ2-2, with 12 bases lining up with TRBD1. The V and J ends lost 5 bases and 3 bases, in that order; junction bases with no gene match: 4. The CDR3 has 16 residues. The germline CDR1 and CDR2 sequences are SEHNR and FQNEAQ (reference sequence). CDR3 DNA sequence: TGTGCCAGCAGCCCAGGGACAGGGGGCTACACCGGGGAGCTGTTTTTT. This codes for CASSPGTGGYTGELFF.

CDR3 amino acids: CASSESRYSYNEQFF. The CDR3 coding sequence is TGCGCCAGCAGTGAGTCGCGGTACTCCTACAATGAGCAGTTCTTC. This chain connects TRBV10-1 to TRBJ2-1; D unclear. Germline V lookup: CDR1 WNHNN, CDR2 SYGVQD (reference sequence). The V and J ends lost 0 bases and 0 bases respectively, with 6 bases between them. CDR3 length: 15 residues.

This clone was recorded many times. This chain's CDR3 is CASSMSQKDEAFF. The DNA of the CDR3 is TGTGCCAGTAGTATGTCTCAGAAAGATGAAGCTTTCTTT. The rearrangement uses TRBV19 and TRBJ1-1; no clear D gene. Germline assignment: CDR1 LNHDA and CDR2 SQIVND (reference sequence). Trimming removed 3 bases at V and 7 bases at J, with 12 bases between. The CDR3 is 13 amino acids.

This chain joins TRBV5-1 and TRBJ2-1, with 13 bases identical to TRBD2. The CDR3 runs 17 residues. Losses at the gene ends were 0 bases for V and 4 bases for J; bases not matched to a gene: 4. Germline V CDR1 and CDR2: SGHRS, YFSETQ. CDR3 residues: CASSLAQLAGGYNEQFF. The DNA for the CDR3 is TGCGCCAGCAGCTTGGCCCAACTAGCGGGAGGGTACAATGAGCAGTTCTTC. Supplemented by reference TRBV5-1 and TRBJ2-1, the full variable domain reads KAGVTQTPRYLIKTRGQQVTLSCSPISGHRSVSWYQQTPGQGLQFLFEYFSETQRNKGNFPGRFSGRQFSNSRSEMNVSTLELGDSALYLCASSLAQLAGGYNEQFFGPGTRLTVL.

The chain carries TRBV18 and TRBJ1-1; 8 bases align to TRBD1. V dropped 4 bases and J dropped 3; count of bases not matched to a gene: 4. CDR1 KGHSH and CDR2 LQKENI come from the germline V gene. The CDR3 runs 14 residues. The CDR3 loop reads CASSRTGRYTEAFF. The CDR3 coding sequence is TGTGCCAGCTCACGGACAGGGAGGTACACTGAAGCTTTCTTT.

CDR3 loop: CASSEILTGELFF. The CDR3 DNA is TGTGCCAGCAGTGAAATTTTAACCGGGGAGCTGTTTTTT. The chain carries TRBV2 and TRBJ2-2, with D hard to call. Germline V CDR1 and CDR2: SNHLY, FYNNEI. CDR3 length equals 13 residues. V lost 2 bases, J lost 5 bases, and 6 bases lay in between.

This clone was seen a few times. The V gene is TRBV28, the J gene TRBJ1-6; possibly TRBD1 for D (5 bases). The CDR3 consists of 15 residues. V was clipped by 7 bases and J by 7 bases, with 17 bases between them. CDR1 and CDR2 from the germline V gene are MDHEN and SYDVKM. This CDR3 reads CASKIREAENSPLHF. The CDR3 region has the DNA TGTGCCAGCAAGATCAGGGAGGCTGAGAATTCACCCCTCCACTTT. Full variable domain (missing parts from reference TRBV28 and TRBJ1-6): DVKVTQSSRYLVKRTGEKVFLECVQDMDHENMFWYRQDPGLGLRLIYFSYDVKMKEKGDIPEGYSVSREKKERFSLILESASTNQTSMYLCASKIREAENSPLHFGNGTRLTVT.

The rearrangement joins TRBV6-6 to TRBJ2-1; TRBD2 matches 8 bases. Per germline, CDR1 MNHNY and CDR2 SVGAGI (reference sequence). This CDR3 region has 17 residues. V trimming: 5 bases; J trimming: 8 bases; junction bases outside the gene matches: 17. The CDR3 sequence: CASSRLTSGNPTDEQFF. DNA for the CDR3: TGTGCCAGCAGTCGCCTAACTAGCGGCAATCCGACGGATGAGCAGTTCTTC.

The chain couples TRBV27 to TRBJ2-1, with D perhaps TRBD1 (5 bases). The V end lost 3 bases, the J end lost 3 bases, and 12 bases lay between the germline ends. This CDR3 comprises 15 residues. Germline V gene data show CDR1 as MNHEY and CDR2 as SMNVEV (reference sequence). The CDR3 reads CASSLVGPRYNEQFF. The DNA of the CDR3 is TGTGCCAGCAGTTTGGTGGGGCCTCGCTACAATGAGCAGTTCTTC.

The chain uses TRBV27 and TRBJ2-2, with D hard to call. The CDR3 is 14 amino acids. Germline-derived CDR1 and CDR2 are MNHEY and SMNVEV (reference sequence). V dropped 2 bases and J dropped 1 base, with 5 bases sitting between them. The CDR3 region has the DNA TGTGCCAGCAGTTTAGCGGTGAACACCGGGGAGCTGTTTTTT. It yields the protein CASSLAVNTGELFF.

The rearrangement joins TRBV19 to TRBJ1-2; the D gene is possibly TRBD1 (5 bases). Germline values: CDR1 LNHDA, CDR2 SQIVND (reference sequence). Trimming took 0 bases from V and 8 from J, leaving 13 bases between them. The CDR3 spans 14 residues. CDR3 sequence (DNA): TGTGCCAGTAGTATAGATCGACAGCGCCAGGGCTACACCTTC. Its translation is CASSIDRQRQGYTF.

J is TRBJ2-5 and V is TRBV4-2; 9 positions agree with TRBD2. J was trimmed by 4 bases and V by 4 bases; bases with no gene match: 7. Germline V gene data show CDR1 as LGHNA and CDR2 as YNFKEQ. This CDR3 contains 15 residues. This chain's CDR3 is CASSPGGLARETQYF. CDR3 bases: TGTGCCAGCAGCCCAGGGGGACTAGCCCGAGAGACCCAGTACTTC.

The genes are TRBV5-1 and TRBJ2-7; TRBD2 matches at 9 bases. The germline gives CDR1 SGHRS, CDR2 YFSETQ. Trimming cost V 0 bases and J 4 bases; bases outside gene matches: 8. This CDR3 contains 16 residues. The CDR3 loop is CASSLVASGTSYEQYF. DNA for the CDR3: TGCGCCAGCAGCTTGGTAGCTAGCGGGACGAGTTACGAGCAGTACTTC.

CDR3 DNA sequence: TGTGCCAGCAGCCTCCGTCAATCGACTGATATGAACACTGAAGCTTTCTTT. This codes for CASSLRQSTDMNTEAFF. This chain joins TRBV3-1 (or the pseudogene TRBV3-2) and TRBJ1-1; D uncertain. V was shortened by 4 bases and J by 0 bases, with 18 bases between the two germline ends. The CDR3 is 17 amino acids. From germline, CDR1 is LGHDT and CDR2 YNNKEL (reference sequence).

The CDR3 sequence: CACQLGYTQYF. As DNA, the CDR3 is TGTGCCTGCCAGCTAGGATATACGCAGTATTTT. The chain links TRBV30 to TRBJ2-3, with unresolved D. V lost 6 bases, J lost 7 bases, and 11 bases lay in between. The CDR3 length is 11 residues. Germline V gene sequence: CDR1 GTSNPN, CDR2 SVGIG (reference sequence). The full variable domain, its missing parts supplied by reference TRBV30 and TRBJ2-3, is SQTIHQWPATLVQPVGSPLSLECTVEGTSNPNLYWYRQAAGRGLQLLFYSVGIGQISSEVPQNLSASRPQDRQFILSSKKLLLSDSGFYLCACQLGYTQYFGPGTRLTVL.

The chain carries TRBV10-3 and TRBJ2-3; 9 bases match TRBD2. Germline values: CDR1 ENHRY, CDR2 SYGVKD. The V and J ends lost 8 bases and 3 bases, in that order; junction bases with no gene match: 6. The CDR3 is 14 amino acids. The CDR3 loop is CAIGESGGTDTQYF. Written as DNA, the CDR3 is TGTGCCATCGGGGAGAGCGGGGGGACAGATACGCAGTATTTT.

The gene calls are TRBV2 and TRBJ2-7; D may be TRBD1 (5 bases). CDR3 size: 13 residues. Germline CDR1 SNHLY, CDR2 FYNNEI. Trimming pared 3 bases from V and 6 bases from J, leaving 12 bases between. This CDR3 reads CASSDWGVGEQYF. DNA of the CDR3: TGTGCCAGCAGTGATTGGGGCGTTGGCGAGCAGTACTTC.

The chain links TRBV2 to TRBJ1-1, with D possibly matching TRBD1 (5 bases). Trimming took off 3 bases at V and 11 bases at J, with 13 bases between the two ends. The length of the CDR3 is 12 residues. The germline CDR1 and CDR2 sequences are SNHLY and FYNNEI. As DNA, the CDR3 is TGTGCCAGCAGTGAGGACGGGGGGAGGGCTTTCTTT. Translating it yields CASSEDGGRAFF.

The J gene is TRBJ2-2, the V gene TRBV10-3; no reliable D call. The CDR3 contains 14 residues. CDR1 is ENHRY, CDR2 SYGVKD, per germline. The V end was cut by 3 bases, the J end by 4 bases, with 9 bases between. CDR3 amino acids: CAISDYSSTGELFF. The DNA for the CDR3 is TGTGCCATCAGTGATTACAGTTCCACCGGGGAGCTGTTTTTT.

V and J are TRBV18 and TRBJ1-6; D unclear. The CDR3 is 13 amino acids. The germline V gene has CDR1 KGHSH and CDR2 LQKENI. Trimming pared 6 bases from V and 9 bases from J, leaving 12 bases between. The CDR3 loop is CASSYAASSPLHF. CDR3 bases: TGTGCCAGCTCTTATGCAGCGAGTTCACCCCTCCACTTT.